This TCR beta chain was captured by sequencing in a study of blood T cells in healthy people across ages. General study points: Long-lived donors had more naive CD4+ cells and higher diversity than aged donors. Roughly linearly, TCR beta diversity per million T cells fell as age increased.

The CDR3 covers 17 residues. Trimming took off 4 bases at V and 0 bases at J, with 15 bases between the two ends. Germline lookup yields CDR1 MNHEY and CDR2 SVGAGI. It was with a sample-barcoded 5' primer and a J-beta primer mix that a second PCR of roughly 6 to 12 cycles was run. Unique molecular identifiers of 12 random nucleotides labeled each cDNA. TCRdb re-derived calls from the 5' RACE reads in MiXCR, one entry per CDR3 protein. The sample includes approximately 730,000 distinct CDR3 sequences, 53% seen only once; the top ten take approximately 40%. Note on this clonotype: Its antigen is currently unknown.

The chain couples TRBV6-5 to TRBJ2-2, with D tentatively TRBD1 or TRBD2 (5 bases each). Material for sequencing was blood. The sequence was obtained from a man older than 75 in good health. The CDR3: CASSWSIGDANTGELFF. CDR3 nucleotide sequence: TGTGCCAGCAGTTGGTCTATTGGGGACGCGAACACCGGGGAGCTGTTTTTT.